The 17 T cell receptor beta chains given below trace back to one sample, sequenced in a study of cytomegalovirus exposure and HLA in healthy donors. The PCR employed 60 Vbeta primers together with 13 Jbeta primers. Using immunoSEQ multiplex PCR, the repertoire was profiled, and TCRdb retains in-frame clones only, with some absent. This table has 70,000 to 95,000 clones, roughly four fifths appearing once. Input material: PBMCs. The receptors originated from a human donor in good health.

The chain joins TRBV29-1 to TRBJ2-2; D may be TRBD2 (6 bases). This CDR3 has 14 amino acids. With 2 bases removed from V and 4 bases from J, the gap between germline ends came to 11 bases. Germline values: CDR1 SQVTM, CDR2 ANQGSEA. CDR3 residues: CSVEWRAGTGELFF. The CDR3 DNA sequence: TGCAGCGTTGAATGGAGGGCTGGCACCGGGGAGCTGTTTTTT.

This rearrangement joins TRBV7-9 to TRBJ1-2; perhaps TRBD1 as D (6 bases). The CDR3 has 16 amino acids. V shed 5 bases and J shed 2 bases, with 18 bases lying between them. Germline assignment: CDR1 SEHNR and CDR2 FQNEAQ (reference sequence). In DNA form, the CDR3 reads TGTGCCAGCAGCCTAGGGACATCGGGTTCCAACTATGGCTACACCTTC. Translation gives CASSLGTSGSNYGYTF.

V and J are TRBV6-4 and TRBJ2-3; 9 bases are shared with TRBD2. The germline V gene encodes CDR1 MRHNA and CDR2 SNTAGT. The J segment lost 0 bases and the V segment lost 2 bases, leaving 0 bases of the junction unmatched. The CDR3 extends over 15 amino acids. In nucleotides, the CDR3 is TGTGCCAGCAGTGACCTAGCGGGGAGCACAGATACGCAGTATTTT. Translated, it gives CASSDLAGSTDTQYF.

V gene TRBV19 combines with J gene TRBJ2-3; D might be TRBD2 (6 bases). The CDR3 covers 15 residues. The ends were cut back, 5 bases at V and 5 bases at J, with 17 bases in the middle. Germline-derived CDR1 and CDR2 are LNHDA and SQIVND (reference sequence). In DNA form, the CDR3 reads TGTGCCAGTAGTCCCACGGGACTCGCGGGAGATACGCAGTATTTT. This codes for CASSPTGLAGDTQYF.

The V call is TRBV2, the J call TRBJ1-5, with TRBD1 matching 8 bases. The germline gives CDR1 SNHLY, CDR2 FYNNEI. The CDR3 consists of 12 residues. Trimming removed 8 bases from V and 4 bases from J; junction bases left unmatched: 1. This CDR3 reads CASDRGNQPQHF. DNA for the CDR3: TGTGCCAGCGACAGGGGTAATCAGCCCCAGCATTTT.

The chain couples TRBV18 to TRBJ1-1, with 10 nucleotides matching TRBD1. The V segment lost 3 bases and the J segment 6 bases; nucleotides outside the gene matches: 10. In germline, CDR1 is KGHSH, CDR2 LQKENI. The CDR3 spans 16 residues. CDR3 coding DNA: TGTGCCAGCTCACCTCAACGCGGGACAGGGGAATCTGAAGCTTTCTTT. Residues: CASSPQRGTGESEAFF.

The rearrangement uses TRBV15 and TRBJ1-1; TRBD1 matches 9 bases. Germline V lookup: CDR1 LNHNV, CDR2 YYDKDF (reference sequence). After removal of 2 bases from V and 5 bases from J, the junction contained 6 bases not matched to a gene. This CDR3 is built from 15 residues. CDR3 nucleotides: TGTGCCACCAGCAGAAGGACAGGGGAAGGAACTGAAGCTTTCTTT. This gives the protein CATSRRTGEGTEAFF.

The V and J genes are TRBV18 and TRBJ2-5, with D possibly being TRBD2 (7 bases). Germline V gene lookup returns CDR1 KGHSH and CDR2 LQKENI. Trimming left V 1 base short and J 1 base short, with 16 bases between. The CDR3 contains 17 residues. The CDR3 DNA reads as TGTGCCAGCTCACCACTGGTCAGGGGAGGGGGCCAAGAGACCCAGTACTTC. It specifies CASSPLVRGGGQETQYF.

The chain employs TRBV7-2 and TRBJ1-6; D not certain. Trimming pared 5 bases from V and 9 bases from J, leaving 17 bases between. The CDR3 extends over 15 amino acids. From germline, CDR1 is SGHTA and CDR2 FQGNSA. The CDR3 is CASSAGPHSGSPLHF. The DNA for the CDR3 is TGTGCCAGCAGCGCCGGGCCGCATAGCGGTTCACCCCTCCACTTT.

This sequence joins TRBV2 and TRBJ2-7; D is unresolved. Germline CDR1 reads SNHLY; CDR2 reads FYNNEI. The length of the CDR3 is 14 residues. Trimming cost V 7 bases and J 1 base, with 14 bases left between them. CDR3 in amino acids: CASTPVGGSYEQYF. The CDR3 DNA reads TGTGCCAGCACCCCGGTCGGCGGTTCCTACGAGCAGTACTTC.

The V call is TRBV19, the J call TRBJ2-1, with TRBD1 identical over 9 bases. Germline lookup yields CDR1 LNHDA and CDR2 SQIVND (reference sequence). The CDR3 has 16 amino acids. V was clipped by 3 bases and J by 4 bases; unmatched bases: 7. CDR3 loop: CASSMAGTGRYNEQFF. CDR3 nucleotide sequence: TGTGCCAGTAGTATGGCCGGGACAGGGAGGTACAATGAGCAGTTCTTC.

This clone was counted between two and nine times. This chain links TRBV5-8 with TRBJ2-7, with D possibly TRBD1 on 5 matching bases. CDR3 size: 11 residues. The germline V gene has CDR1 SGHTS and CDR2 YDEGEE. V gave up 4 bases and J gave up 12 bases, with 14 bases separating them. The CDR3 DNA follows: TGTGCCAGCAGCATAACAGGTTTGCGGTACTTC. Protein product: CASSITGLRYF.

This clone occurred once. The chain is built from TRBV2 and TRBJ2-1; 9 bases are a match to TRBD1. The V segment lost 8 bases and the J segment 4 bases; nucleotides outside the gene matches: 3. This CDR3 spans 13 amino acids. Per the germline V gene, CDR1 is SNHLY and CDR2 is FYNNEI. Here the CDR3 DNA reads TGTGCCAGCGAGGGACAGGGATACAATGAGCAGTTCTTC. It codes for CASEGQGYNEQFF.

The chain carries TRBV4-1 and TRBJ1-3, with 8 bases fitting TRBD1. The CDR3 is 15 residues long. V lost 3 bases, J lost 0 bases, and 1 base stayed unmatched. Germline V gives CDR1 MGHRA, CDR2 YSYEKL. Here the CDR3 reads CASSQTGVSGNTIYF. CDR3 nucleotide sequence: TGCGCCAGCAGCCAGACAGGGGTCTCTGGAAACACCATATATTTT.

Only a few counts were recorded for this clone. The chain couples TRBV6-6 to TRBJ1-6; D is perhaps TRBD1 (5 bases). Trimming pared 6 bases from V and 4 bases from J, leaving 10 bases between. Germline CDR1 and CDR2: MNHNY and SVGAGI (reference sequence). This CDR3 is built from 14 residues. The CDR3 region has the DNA TGTGCCAGCAGCCAGACAGTTTATAATTCACCCCTCCACTTT. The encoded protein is CASSQTVYNSPLHF.

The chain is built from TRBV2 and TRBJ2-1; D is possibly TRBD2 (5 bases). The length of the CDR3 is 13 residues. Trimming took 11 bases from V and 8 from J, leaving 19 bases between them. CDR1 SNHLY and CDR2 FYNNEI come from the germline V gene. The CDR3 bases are TGTGCCGGCCGGGGATCCGTAGAGGATGAGCAGTTCTTC. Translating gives CAGRGSVEDEQFF. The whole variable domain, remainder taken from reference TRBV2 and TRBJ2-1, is EPEVTQTPSHQVTQMGQEVILRCVPISNHLYFYWYRQILGQKVEFLVSFYNNEISEKSEIFDDQFSVERPDGSNFTLKIRSTKLEDSAMYFCAGRGSVEDEQFFGPGTRLTVL.

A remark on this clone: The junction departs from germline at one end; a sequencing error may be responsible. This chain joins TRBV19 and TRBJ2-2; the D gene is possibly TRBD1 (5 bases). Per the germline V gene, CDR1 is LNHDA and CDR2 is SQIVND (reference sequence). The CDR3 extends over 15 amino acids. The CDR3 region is CASSRAGRNAGELFF. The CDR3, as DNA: TGTGCCAGTAGTCGGGCAGGGCGGAACGCCGGGGAGCTGTTTTTT. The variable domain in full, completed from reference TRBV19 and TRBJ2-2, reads DGGITQSPKYLFRKEGQNVTLSCEQNLNHDAMYWYRQDPGQGLRLIYYSQIVNDFQKGDIAEGYSVSREKKESFPLTVTSAQKNPTAFYLCASSRAGRNAGELFFGEGSRLTVL.